This entry concerns a single T cell receptor (beta chain). What it recognizes is unknown. The data were produced by immunoSEQ multiplex PCR, yet TCRdb's version contains in-frame clones alone and is incomplete. The sample holds roughly 2,500,000 clones, over 85% seen once. The record originates from a study of shared clonotypes between healthy human individuals. General observations from the study: Unshared clonotypes carried lower generation probabilities than those common to all four donors.

Sequencing was performed on naive CD4+ T cells from PBMCs. Subset indicated: CD45RA+ positively selected. This receptor was obtained from a man younger than 35 in good health. Some clones in this sample may be carry-over from other donors' samples.

CDR3 in DNA: TGCAGCGTCGGGACGGCCACAACTAATGAAAAACTGTTTTTT. Translating gives CSVGTATTNEKLFF. The V and J genes are TRBV29-1 and TRBJ1-4; perhaps TRBD1 as D (5 bases). The CDR3 has 14 residues. Germline V gene data show CDR1 as SQVTM and CDR2 as ANQGSEA. V lost 6 bases, J lost 0 bases, and 11 bases lay in between.